The T cell receptor beta chain described here comes from a study of blood T cell repertoires in COVID-19. The protocol was immunoSEQ multiplex PCR, while the TCRdb copy is restricted to in-frame clones and leaves out a portion. The sample has about 280,000 clones; 75% to 90% are singletons. The CDR3 totals 13 residues. Germline V gene sequence: CDR1 LGHDT, CDR2 YNNKEL (reference sequence). The V end lost 1 base, the J end lost 4 bases, and 6 bases lay between the germline ends. The clonotype originates from a woman in her thirties or forties who had recovered from COVID-19. The source material was peripheral blood. V gene TRBV3-1 (or the pseudogene TRBV3-2) combines with J gene TRBJ2-3; D is undetermined. The CDR3 coding sequence is TGTGCCAGCAGCCAAGTCATTTCAGATACGCAGTATTTT. It specifies CASSQVISDTQYF.